The 10 T cell receptor beta chains below were found in one sample sequenced in a study of blood T cell repertoires in COVID-19. Some clones are missing from TCRdb's copy, which holds only in-frame ones; the method was immunoSEQ multiplex PCR. Of 200,000 or so clones detected, 70% to 90% appear once; the ten largest clones hold 9.5% to 14%. The sequenced sample was PBMCs or T cells enriched from blood (not recorded which). The origin of the receptors is a man aged 30-40 years who had recovered from COVID-19.

This chain joins TRBV7-2 and TRBJ2-7; D might be TRBD1 (6 bases). The germline V and J ends were trimmed by 7 bases and 3 bases, with 13 bases remaining between them. Germline V lookup: CDR1 SGHTA, CDR2 FQGNSA. The CDR3 sequence is 13 residues long. The CDR3 DNA reads as TGTGCCAGCACCAAGGGACAACACTACGAGCAGTACTTC. It encodes CASTKGQHYEQYF.

This chain connects TRBV7-9 to TRBJ2-3, with D possibly TRBD2 on 6 matching bases. The germline V gene has CDR1 SEHNR and CDR2 FQNEAQ (reference sequence). CDR3 length: 16 residues. Trimming pared 1 base from V and 0 bases from J, leaving 11 bases between. CDR3 in DNA: TGTGCCAGCAGCTTAGGGCTAGCGAGTAGCACAGATACGCAGTATTTT. It specifies CASSLGLASSTDTQYF.

J is TRBJ1-5 and V is TRBV7-2; TRBD1 aligns across 8 bases. Germline values: CDR1 SGHTA, CDR2 FQGNSA. This CDR3 has 17 amino acids. J gave up 0 bases and V 3 bases, and 7 bases lay outside the gene matches. CDR3 in DNA: TGTGCCAGCAGCTTCACAGGGGGGACTTATAGCAATCAGCCCCAGCATTTT. Translated, it gives CASSFTGGTYSNQPQHF.

This chain connects TRBV19 to TRBJ2-3; tentative D call: TRBD1 (6 bases). V lost 7 bases to trimming and J lost 1 base, with 15 bases between them. The CDR3 runs to 15 residues. Germline V CDR1 and CDR2: LNHDA, SQIVND (reference sequence). The CDR3 sequence is CASTTRGGGTDTQYF. CDR3 nucleotides: TGTGCCAGTACCACCAGGGGCGGCGGCACAGATACGCAGTATTTT.

The CDR3 here is CASSERGRGDEQFF. DNA of the CDR3: TGTGCCAGCAGTGAGAGGGGCCGGGGGGATGAGCAGTTCTTC. V gene TRBV2 combines with J gene TRBJ2-1, with 7 bases aligning to TRBD2. The CDR3 totals 14 residues. Germline V gives CDR1 SNHLY, CDR2 FYNNEI. V lost 3 bases to trimming and J lost 8 bases; unmatched junction nucleotides: 7.

This chain connects TRBV7-9 to TRBJ2-6, with D possibly matching TRBD1 (7 bases). In germline, CDR1 is SEHNR, CDR2 FQNEAQ (reference sequence). This CDR3 comprises 14 residues. V was clipped by 9 bases and J by 5 bases, with 14 bases between them. In DNA form, the CDR3 reads TGTGCCAGGGGCCAGGGGGGCCGGGCCAACGTCCTGACTTTC. It encodes CARGQGGRANVLTF.

The chain uses TRBV4-1 and TRBJ2-7; D is possibly TRBD2 (6 bases). From germline, CDR1 is MGHRA and CDR2 YSYEKL. The germline V and J ends were trimmed by 3 bases and 0 bases, with 21 bases remaining between them. The CDR3 spans 18 residues. DNA of the CDR3: TGCGCCAGCAGCCAGGCCCCGAGTAGCGGTAAGAGCTCCTACGAGCAGTACTTC. Translation: CASSQAPSSGKSSYEQYF.

This chain links TRBV28 with TRBJ2-5, with 9 bases matching TRBD2. This CDR3 contains 14 residues. Per germline, CDR1 MDHEN and CDR2 SYDVKM. The ends lost 7 bases at V and 1 base at J; junction bases unmatched: 4. The CDR3 DNA is TGTGCCAGCAAGGTAGCGGGAGCCCAAGAGACCCAGTACTTC. As protein: CASKVAGAQETQYF.

The J gene is TRBJ1-1, the V gene TRBV5-1; 10 bases fit TRBD1. J lost 5 bases, V lost 4 bases, and 5 bases had no gene match. Looked up from germline, CDR1 is SGHRS and CDR2 is YFSETQ. The CDR3 length is 14 residues. The CDR3 spells CASSRDRGGTEAFF. In DNA, the CDR3 is TGCGCCAGCAGCAGGGACAGGGGAGGGACTGAAGCTTTCTTT.

The gene calls are TRBV10-3 and TRBJ2-3; 8 nucleotides agree with TRBD1. This CDR3 region has 13 residues. Germline CDR1 and CDR2: ENHRY and SYGVKD. The J segment lost 2 bases and the V segment lost 6 bases, leaving 1 base of the junction unmatched. CDR3 amino acids: CAIRGQVTDTQYF. The CDR3 nucleotides are TGTGCCATCAGGGGACAGGTCACAGATACGCAGTATTTT.